These 6 T cell receptor beta chains originate from one sample sequenced in a study of blood T cell repertoires in COVID-19. Method: immunoSEQ multiplex PCR; TCRdb's copy keeps in-frame clones and lacks some. This sample has tens of thousands of clones, with approximately 91% found just once. The specimen sequenced was peripheral blood. Every receptor here comes from a man aged 70 or older with active COVID-19.

The rearrangement links TRBV4-1 to TRBJ1-1, with 7 positions matching TRBD1. The V segment lost 0 bases and the J segment 0 bases; nucleotides outside the gene matches: 1. Germline loops: CDR1 MGHRA, CDR2 YSYEKL. This CDR3 contains 15 residues. The CDR3 DNA reads as TGCGCCAGCAGCCAAGAGGGACAGATGAACACTGAAGCTTTCTTT. This sequence encodes CASSQEGQMNTEAFF.

This clone showed up just a few times. This chain links TRBV21-1 with TRBJ2-7; whether TRBD1, the table's D call, matches the DNA was not checked. TRBV21-1 is a pseudogene locus. This CDR3 contains 15 residues. This chain's CDR3 is CASSTEQGSGYEQYF. Here the CDR3 DNA reads TGTGCCAGCAGCACTGAACAGGGGTCGGGGTACGAGCAGTACTTC.

The chain combines TRBV7-3 with TRBJ2-3; the match to TRBD2 covers 9 bases. The ends lost 1 base at V and 6 bases at J; junction bases unmatched: 5. CDR1 and CDR2 (germline): SGHTA, FQGTGA. CDR3 length equals 15 residues. The CDR3 nucleotides read TGTGCCAGCAGCTTAAGCGGGAGGGCCGTGGATACGCAGTATTTT. Amino acids: CASSLSGRAVDTQYF.

This sequence joins TRBV6-2 or TRBV6-3 and TRBJ2-5; D unresolved. Trimming cost V 0 bases and J 1 base, with 6 bases left between them. The CDR3 length is 14 residues. Germline V lookup: CDR1 MNHEY, CDR2 SVGEGT. CDR3 residues: CASSYSRSQETQYF. The CDR3 DNA is TGTGCCAGCAGTTACTCGAGGAGCCAAGAGACCCAGTACTTC.

The gene calls are TRBV4-1 and TRBJ2-1; TRBD2 matches at 8 bases. With 1 base clipped from V and 4 bases from J, the junction kept 6 bases outside the gene matches. Germline V gene data show CDR1 as MGHRA and CDR2 as YSYEKL. There are 16 residues in the CDR3. The CDR3 DNA follows: TGCGCCAGCAGCCAAGGTGATAGCGGGAAATACAATGAGCAGTTCTTC. Translating it yields CASSQGDSGKYNEQFF.

J is TRBJ2-6 and V is TRBV27, with D perhaps TRBD2 (6 bases). V lost 4 bases to trimming and J lost 0 bases, with 13 bases between them. This CDR3 contains 17 residues. Germline V lookup: CDR1 MNHEY, CDR2 SMNVEV (reference sequence). CDR3 protein: CASSYTPGSSGANVLTF. DNA of the CDR3: TGTGCCAGCAGTTATACTCCCGGGAGCTCTGGGGCCAACGTCCTGACTTTC. Together with reference TRBV27 and TRBJ2-6, the CDR3 gives the full variable domain: EAQVTQNPRYLITVTGKKLTVTCSQNMNHEYMSWYRQDPGLGLRQIYYSMNVEVTDKGDVPEGYKVSRKEKRNFPLILESPSPNQTSLYFCASSYTPGSSGANVLTFGAGSRLTVL.